Listed below are T cell receptor beta chains from one sample, sequenced in a study of cytomegalovirus exposure and HLA in healthy donors. Assay: immunoSEQ multiplex PCR; the TCRdb copy retains only in-frame clones and omits some. The table includes 90,000 to 150,000 clones, 70% to 80% detected once. What was sequenced was PBMCs. These receptor sequences come from a woman in her 40s in good health and CMV-seropositive. The CDR3 runs from the conserved cysteine through the conserved F or W. D genes are given only for firm matches. Clone size is stated in some rows and not others, as once, few, many or a class when expanded.

j_call clone_size v_call d_call cdr3_nt cdr3_aa
TRBJ1-2 once TRBV21-1 - TGTGCCAGCAGCAATTGCGCCCCGGGGGGGGCTAACTATGGCTACACCTTC CASSNCAPGGANYGYTF
TRBJ1-2 - TRBV7-9 - TGTGCCAGCAGCCTCCGGGAGTTAGACTATGGCTACACCTTC CASSLRELDYGYTF
TRBJ1-1 - TRBV15 TRBD1 TGTGCCACCAGCCGGGACAGGGAACAAGCTTTCTTT CATSRDREQAFF
TRBJ2-7 - TRBV9 - TGTGCCAGCAGCTCGAGGACTGACTACGAGCAGTACTTC CASSSRTDYEQYF
TRBJ1-3 few TRBV13 - TGTGCCAGCAGCTTTAGCGGAAACACCATATATTTT CASSFSGNTIYF
TRBJ1-5 - TRBV7-9 - TGTGCCAGCAGCCCCTCCGGGGAGCAAGGCCAGCATTTT CASSPSGEQGQHF
TRBJ2-5 once TRBV10-3 TRBD2 TGTGCCATCAGTGTCACACTAGCGGGCCAAGAGACCCAGTACTTC CAISVTLAGQETQYF
TRBJ2-7 - TRBV4-3 - TGCGCCAGCAGCCAAGAAATCAATACAGGGGAGCAGTACTTC CASSQEINTGEQYF
TRBJ1-6 - TRBV10-3 - TGTGCCATCAGTGAGTCTGTCGGTAGCGCACCCCTCCACTTT CAISESVGSAPLHF
TRBJ1-1 few TRBV7-2 TRBD1 TGTGCCAGCAGCTTACGGCAGGGGGCGCGAACTGAAGCTTTCTTT CASSLRQGARTEAFF
TRBJ1-5 - TRBV6-5 - TGTGCCAGCAGTACAGGAGATCAGCCCCAGCATTTT CASSTGDQPQHF
TRBJ1-2 - TRBV6-5 - TGTGCCAGCAGTTACCACCCCGCTCAGAGGGCCTATGGCTACACCTTC CASSYHPAQRAYGYTF
TRBJ1-1 - TRBV25-1 - TGTGCCAGCAGTGAATATGGCCGCTTGAACACTGAAGCTTTCTTT CASSEYGRLNTEAFF
TRBJ1-4 - TRBV5-1 TRBD1 TGCGCCAGCAGCTTGGGACAGGGGAATGAAAAACTGTTTTTT CASSLGQGNEKLFF
TRBJ2-7 once TRBV6-5 TRBD2 TGTGCCAGCAGTTACCCTAGCGGGGGGGCAGAAGAGCAGTACTTC CASSYPSGGAEEQYF
TRBJ2-5 - TRBV5-1 - TGCGCCAGCAGCTTGGCCGGGGGGCGGGGAGAGACCCAGTACTTC CASSLAGGRGETQYF
TRBJ2-5 - TRBV7-6 TRBD1 TGTGCCAGCAGCTTAGTGTCGGGACAGGGGGAAGAGACCCAGTACTTC CASSLVSGQGEETQYF
TRBJ1-4 - TRBV6-5 - TGTGCCAGCAGTCCCGCGGGTGAAAAACTGTTTTTT CASSPAGEKLFF
TRBJ2-3 few TRBV5-4 - TGTGCCAGCAGCTTGGAGGAGAGCACAGATACGCAGTATTTT CASSLEESTDTQYF
TRBJ2-1 - TRBV7-9 TRBD2 TGTGCCAGCAGCTTAGCCCTAGCGGGGACAAGAAAGCAGTTCTTC CASSLALAGTRKQFF
TRBJ2-5 - TRBV29-1 TRBD1 TGCAGCGTTGACGGACAGGGCTACCAAGAGACCCAGTACTTC CSVDGQGYQETQYF
TRBJ2-7 - TRBV13 - TGTGCCAGCAGCTTAGGCCACGGACAGATTAGTGAGCAGTACTTC CASSLGHGQISEQYF
TRBJ1-3 - TRBV7-8 - TGTGCCAGCAGCTTGAGGGATCTCTCTGGAAACACCATATATTTT CASSLRDLSGNTIYF
TRBJ1-2 - TRBV7-9 TRBD1 TGTGCCAGCAGTTCAACAGGGGGCGCGGGAGGCTACACCTTC CASSSTGGAGGYTF
TRBJ2-1 - TRBV4-3 TRBD1 TGCGCCAGCAGCCAAGGGGGGTACTTAGACAGGGGGCGGCGGTTCTTC CASSQGGYLDRGRRFF
TRBJ2-2 few TRBV9 TRBD1 TGTGCCAGCAGCGTAAAGGGGGCGGCCGGGGAGCTGTTTTTT CASSVKGAAGELFF
TRBJ2-5 - TRBV7-7 TRBD1 TGTGCCAGCAGCTTTTTGGCAGGGGGCCGGGGAGAGACCCAGTACTTC CASSFLAGGRGETQYF
TRBJ2-5 - TRBV9 - TGTGCCAGCAGCTCGGGGGTCAGAGAGACCCAGTACTTC CASSSGVRETQYF
TRBJ2-7 - TRBV6-5 TRBD1 TGTGCCAGCAGTGCCGGACAGGGCGGGACCTACGAGCAGTACTTC CASSAGQGGTYEQYF
TRBJ2-7 - TRBV6-6 TRBD1 TGTGCCAGCAGAGAGGGACAGGGGCCCTACGAGCAGTACTTC CASREGQGPYEQYF
TRBJ1-6 - TRBV5-1 TRBD1 TGCGCCAGCAGCAGCCGGGACAGGGATTCACCCCTCCACTTT CASSSRDRDSPLHF
TRBJ1-2 - TRBV20-1 TRBD1 TGCAGTGCTAGCCAGGGGGATGGCTACACCTTC CSASQGDGYTF
TRBJ1-2 - TRBV5-4 - TGTGCCAGCAGCTTCTTCAGATCGTGGGGTCGGGTCGGGAGCTATGGCTACACCTTC CASSFFRSWGRVGSYGYTF
TRBJ2-7 - TRBV6-6 TRBD1 TGTGCCAGCAGTCAGTCGACAGGGGACACCTACGAGCAGTACTTC CASSQSTGDTYEQYF
TRBJ2-7 - TRBV21-1 - TGTGCCAGCAGCACCGGGACAGGGGACAGCGAGCAGTACTTC CASSTGTGDSEQYF
TRBJ1-2 - TRBV15 - TGTGCCACCAGCAGTTTTAGCTATGGCTACACCTTC CATSSFSYGYTF
TRBJ2-7 - TRBV19 TRBD1 TGTGCCAGTAGCGGGACAGGGTCCTACGAGCAGTACTTC CASSGTGSYEQYF
TRBJ1-2 few TRBV27 TRBD1 TGTGCCAGCAGCCCAGGGGGCGCGGGGAACTATGGCTACACCTTC CASSPGGAGNYGYTF
TRBJ1-2 - TRBV28 TRBD1 TGTGCCAGCAGTTATTATATCCGGGACAGTGATGGCTACACCTTC CASSYYIRDSDGYTF
TRBJ1-4 few TRBV15 TRBD1 TGTGCCACCAGCCCATCGACAGGGATAAATGAAAAACTGTTTTTT CATSPSTGINEKLFF
TRBJ1-3 once TRBV10-3 - TGTGCCATCGCTGACCCAAGCGCTGGAAACACCATATATTTT CAIADPSAGNTIYF
TRBJ1-3 - TRBV7-6 - TGTGCCAGCACACTTTTGGCCGCCGAACCTAGAACTGGAAACACCATATATTTT CASTLLAAEPRTGNTIYF
TRBJ2-5 - TRBV27 TRBD1 TGTGCCAGCAGACAACAGACAGGGTCTGAGGGGACCCAGTACTTC CASRQQTGSEGTQYF
TRBJ2-3 - TRBV9 - TGTGCCAGCAGCGTAGGAGGGAGCACAGATACGCAGTATTTT CASSVGGSTDTQYF
TRBJ2-1 - TRBV14 TRBD1 TGTGCCAGCAGCCAAAGAGTGGACAGGGCCCACAATGAGCAGTTCTTC CASSQRVDRAHNEQFF
TRBJ1-2 - TRBV5-1 - TGCGCCAGCAGCTTCCGGGAGGATGGCTACACCTTC CASSFREDGYTF